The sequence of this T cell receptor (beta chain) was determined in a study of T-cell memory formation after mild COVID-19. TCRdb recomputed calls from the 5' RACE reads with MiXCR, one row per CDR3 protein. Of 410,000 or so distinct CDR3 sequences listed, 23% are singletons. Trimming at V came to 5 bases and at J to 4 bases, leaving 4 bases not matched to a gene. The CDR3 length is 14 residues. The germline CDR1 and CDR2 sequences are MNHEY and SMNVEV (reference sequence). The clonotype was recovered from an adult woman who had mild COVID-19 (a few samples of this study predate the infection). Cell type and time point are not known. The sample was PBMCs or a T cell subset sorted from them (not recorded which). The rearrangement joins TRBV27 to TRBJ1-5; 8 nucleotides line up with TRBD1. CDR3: CASSVRQGNQPQHF. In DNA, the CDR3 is TGTGCCAGCAGTGTGAGACAGGGGAATCAGCCCCAGCATTTT.